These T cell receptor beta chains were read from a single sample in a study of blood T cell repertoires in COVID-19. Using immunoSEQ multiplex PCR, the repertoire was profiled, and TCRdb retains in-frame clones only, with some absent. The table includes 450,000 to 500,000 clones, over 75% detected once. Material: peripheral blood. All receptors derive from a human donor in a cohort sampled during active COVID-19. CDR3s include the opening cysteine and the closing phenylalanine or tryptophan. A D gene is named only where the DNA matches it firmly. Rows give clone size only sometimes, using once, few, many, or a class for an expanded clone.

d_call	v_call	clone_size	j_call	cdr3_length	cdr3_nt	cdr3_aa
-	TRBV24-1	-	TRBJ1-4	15	TGTGCCACCAGTGACCCAGCTTCGGGGGAGGAAAAACTGTTTTTT	CATSDPASGEEKLFF
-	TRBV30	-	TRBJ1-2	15	TGTGCCTGGAGTACGGGAGGGGATTTAAACTATGGCTACACCTTC	CAWSTGGDLNYGYTF
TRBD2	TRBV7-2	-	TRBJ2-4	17	TGTGCCAGCAGCTTAGTAGGTAGCGGGACGATCAAAAACATTCAGTACTTC	CASSLVGSGTIKNIQYF
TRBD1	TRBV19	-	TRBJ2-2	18	TGTGCCAGTAGTCCCTCGACAGGGCCCGAATGGTTGCCCGGGGAGCTGTTTTTT	CASSPSTGPEWLPGELFF
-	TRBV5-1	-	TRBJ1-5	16	TGCGCCAGCAGCTTGGAAGGATCGGGGAGCAATCAGCCCCAGCATTTT	CASSLEGSGSNQPQHF
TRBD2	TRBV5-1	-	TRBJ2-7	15	TGCGCCAGCAGGGGGGACGGGGGGATTTTAGGCGAGCAGTACTTC	CASRGDGGILGEQYF
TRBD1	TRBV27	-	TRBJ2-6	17	TGTGCCAGCAGTTTATCGTGGACAGGGCTTGGGGCCAACGTCCTGACTTTC	CASSLSWTGLGANVLTF
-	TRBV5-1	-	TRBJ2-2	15	TGCGCCAGCAGCTTGGGGCAGGAGAACACCGGGGAGCTGTTTTTT	CASSLGQENTGELFF
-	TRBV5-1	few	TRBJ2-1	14	TGCGCCAGCAGCTTGTCGCGCGAGCCCAATGAGCAGTTCTTC	CASSLSREPNEQFF
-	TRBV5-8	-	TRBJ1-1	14	TGTGCCAGCAGCGACACAGGGATCAGCACTGAAGCTTTCTTT	CASSDTGISTEAFF
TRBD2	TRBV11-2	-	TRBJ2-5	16	TGTGCCAGCAGCCTTCGGACTAGCGGGAGTAGAGAGACCCAGTACTTC	CASSLRTSGSRETQYF
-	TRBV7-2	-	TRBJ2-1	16	TGTGCCAGCTCTCAGGAAGGGAGAAACTCCTACAATGAGCAGTTCTTC	CASSQEGRNSYNEQFF
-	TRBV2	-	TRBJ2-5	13	TGTGCCAGCATTTTACAGGGACAAGAGACCCAGTACTTC	CASILQGQETQYF
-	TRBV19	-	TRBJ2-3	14	TGTGCCAGTAGTATGGTTCACCGCGAAGATACGCAGTATTTT	CASSMVHREDTQYF
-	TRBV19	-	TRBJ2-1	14	TGTGCCAGTAGTATAGCGGCCGGGGAGCGTGAGCAGTTCTTC	CASSIAAGEREQFF
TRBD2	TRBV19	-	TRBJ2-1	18	TGTGCCAGTAGAGTTCCCGCCGGGACTAGCGGGAGTTTCGATGAGCAGTTCTTC	CASRVPAGTSGSFDEQFF
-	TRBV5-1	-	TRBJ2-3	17	TGCGCCAGCAGCCTGCGCGTTAGCGGCCAAAGCACAGATACGCAGTATTTT	CASSLRVSGQSTDTQYF
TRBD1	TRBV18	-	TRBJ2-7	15	TGTGCCAGCTCACCAAGACAGGGGGACCACTCCGAGCAGTACTTC	CASSPRQGDHSEQYF
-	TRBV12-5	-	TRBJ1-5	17	TGTGCTAGTGGTACCCTGGAGGGGCCTTATAGCAATCAGCCCCAGCATTTT	CASGTLEGPYSNQPQHF
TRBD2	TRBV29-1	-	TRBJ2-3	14	TGCAGCGTGACAAGCGGGAGGGCCGGAGATACGCAGTATTTT	CSVTSGRAGDTQYF
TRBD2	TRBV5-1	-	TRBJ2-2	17	TGCGCCAGCAGCCTGAGCGCTAGCGGGAGTGTGGCCGGGGAGCTGTTTTTT	CASSLSASGSVAGELFF
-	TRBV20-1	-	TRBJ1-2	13	TGCAGTGCTAGTCCCAGGGCTAACTATGGCTACACCTTC	CSASPRANYGYTF
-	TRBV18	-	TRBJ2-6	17	TGTGCCAGCTCACCAAGGGACATTACCTCTGGGGCCAACGTCCTGACTTTC	CASSPRDITSGANVLTF
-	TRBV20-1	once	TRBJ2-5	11	TGCAGTGCTGCCGGGGAAGAGACCCAGTACTTC	CSAAGEETQYF
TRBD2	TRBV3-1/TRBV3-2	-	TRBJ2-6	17	TGTGCCAGCAGCCCGTCACTAGCGGTCTCTGGGGCCAACGTCCTGACTTTC	CASSPSLAVSGANVLTF
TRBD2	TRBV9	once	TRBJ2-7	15	TGTGCCAGCAGCGTAGGGCTAGCGGGAGTGAACGAGCAGTACTTC	CASSVGLAGVNEQYF
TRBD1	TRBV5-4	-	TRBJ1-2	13	TGTGCCAGCAGCTTGGGGACAGGGTATGGCTACACCTTC	CASSLGTGYGYTF
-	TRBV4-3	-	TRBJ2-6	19	TGCGCCAGCAGCCAAGATTTAGTGTTGGAGCTCTCTGGGGCCAACGTCCTGACTTTC	CASSQDLVLELSGANVLTF
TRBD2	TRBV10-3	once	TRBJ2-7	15	TGTGCCATCAGTGAGTCAAGCGGGAGGGCCTACGAGCAGTACTTC	CAISESSGRAYEQYF
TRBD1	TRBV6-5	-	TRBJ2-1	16	TGTGCCAGCAGTTACACTCCTGGACAGGGCTACAATGAGCAGTTCTTC	CASSYTPGQGYNEQFF
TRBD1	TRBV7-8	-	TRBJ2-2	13	TGTGCCAGCAGCTCGACAGGGACCGGGGAGCTGTTTTTT	CASSSTGTGELFF
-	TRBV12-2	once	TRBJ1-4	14	TGTGCAAGTCGCCGTCAGGGGATTAATGAAAAACTGTTTTTT	CASRRQGINEKLFF
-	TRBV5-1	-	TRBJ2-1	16	TGCGCCAGCAGCTCCTCGACCCGGTGGGTGCGGGATAGGCAGTTCTTC	CASSSSTRWVRDRQFF
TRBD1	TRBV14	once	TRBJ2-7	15	TGTGCCAGCAGCCCAGGGGGAACAGGCAGCTCCGAGCAGTACTTC	CASSPGGTGSSEQYF
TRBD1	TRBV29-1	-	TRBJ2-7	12	TGCAGCGGAATGACAGGGCGCTACGAGCAGTACTTC	CSGMTGRYEQYF
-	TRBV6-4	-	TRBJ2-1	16	TGTGCCAGCAGTGACTCTGGGAGAACCGCATACAATGAGCAGTTCTTC	CASSDSGRTAYNEQFF
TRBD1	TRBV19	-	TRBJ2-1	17	TGTGCCAGTAGTGGGACAGGGGCCACCTCAGTTTACAATGAGCAGTTCTTC	CASSGTGATSVYNEQFF
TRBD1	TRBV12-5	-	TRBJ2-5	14	TGTGCTAGTGGTTCCGGGACAGGGCAAGAGACCCAGTACTTC	CASGSGTGQETQYF
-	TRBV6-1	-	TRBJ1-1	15	TGTGCCAGCAGTGAAATAGGGGTATGGAACACTGAAGCTTTCTTT	CASSEIGVWNTEAFF
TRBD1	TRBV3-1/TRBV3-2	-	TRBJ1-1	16	TGTGCCAGCAGCCGGAGACAGGGGGCGCGGGACACTGAAGCTTTCTTT	CASSRRQGARDTEAFF
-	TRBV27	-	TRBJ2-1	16	TGTGCCAGCAAAAGGGAAACAGGGGGGGCCTACAATGAGCAGTTCTTC	CASKRETGGAYNEQFF
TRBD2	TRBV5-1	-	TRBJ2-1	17	TGCGCCAGCAGCTTACAACCCGGGACTAGCGGGTTCAATGAGCAGTTCTTC	CASSLQPGTSGFNEQFF
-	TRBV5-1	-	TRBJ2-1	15	TGCGCCAGCAGCCTCGAGACAGGTAGTTACAATGAGCAGTTCTTC	CASSLETGSYNEQFF
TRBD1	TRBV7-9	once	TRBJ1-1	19	TGTGCCAGCAGCTTATTGAAACGGACAGGGGAGAGGATGAACACTGAAGCTTTCTTT	CASSLLKRTGERMNTEAFF
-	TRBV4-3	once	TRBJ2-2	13	TGCGCCAGCAGCCAGGCAACCCGAGGGGAGCTGTTTTTT	CASSQATRGELFF
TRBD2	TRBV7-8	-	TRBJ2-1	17	TGTGCCAGCAGCTTAGCCCTTCCGGGACTAGTCCACAATGAGCAGTTCTTC	CASSLALPGLVHNEQFF
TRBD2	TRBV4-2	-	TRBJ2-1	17	TGTGCCAGCAGCCAAGATAGAGCGGGGGGCTCCTACAATGAGCAGTTCTTC	CASSQDRAGGSYNEQFF
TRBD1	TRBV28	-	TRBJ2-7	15	TGTGCCAGCAGTCCTCCGGGACAGAATATTTACGAGCAGTACTTC	CASSPPGQNIYEQYF
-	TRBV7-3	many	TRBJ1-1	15	TGTGCCAGCAGCTCAGCGGGAGGGCTCAACACTGAAGCTTTCTTT	CASSSAGGLNTEAFF
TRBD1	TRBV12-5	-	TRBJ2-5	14	TGTGCTAGTGGTTCTGACAGGGGCCAAGAGACCCAGTACTTC	CASGSDRGQETQYF
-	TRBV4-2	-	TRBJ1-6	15	TGTGCCAGCAGCCAAGATCAGAACAAAAATTCACCCCTCCACTTT	CASSQDQNKNSPLHF
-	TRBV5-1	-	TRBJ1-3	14	TGCGCCAGCAGCTTGGGGGCCTCTGGAAACACCATATATTTT	CASSLGASGNTIYF
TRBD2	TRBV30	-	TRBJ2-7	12	TGTGCCTGGATTCTAGCGGGAGGGCCGCAGTACTTC	CAWILAGGPQYF